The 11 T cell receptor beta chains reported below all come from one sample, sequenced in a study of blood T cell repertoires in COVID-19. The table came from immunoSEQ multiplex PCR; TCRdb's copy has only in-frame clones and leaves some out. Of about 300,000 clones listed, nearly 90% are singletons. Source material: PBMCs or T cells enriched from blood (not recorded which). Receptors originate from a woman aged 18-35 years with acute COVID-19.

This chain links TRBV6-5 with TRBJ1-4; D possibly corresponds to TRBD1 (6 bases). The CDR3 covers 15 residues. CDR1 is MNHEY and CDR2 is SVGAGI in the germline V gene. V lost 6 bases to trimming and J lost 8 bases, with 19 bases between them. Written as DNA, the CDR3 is TGTGCCAGCAGCCCCCCGGGAGGGGGGCAGGAAAAACTGTTTTTT. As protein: CASSPPGGGQEKLFF.

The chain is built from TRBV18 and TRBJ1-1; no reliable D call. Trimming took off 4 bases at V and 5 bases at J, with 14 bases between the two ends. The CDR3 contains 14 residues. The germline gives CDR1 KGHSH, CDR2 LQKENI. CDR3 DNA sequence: TGTGCCAGCTCACTGACTCCTGTCGGAACTGAAGCTTTCTTT. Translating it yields CASSLTPVGTEAFF.

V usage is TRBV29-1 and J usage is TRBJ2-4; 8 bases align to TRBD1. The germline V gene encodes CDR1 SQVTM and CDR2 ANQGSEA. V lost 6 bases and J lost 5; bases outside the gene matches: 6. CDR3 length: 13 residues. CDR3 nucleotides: TGCAGCGTAGGACAGGGATTGGAAAACATTCAGTACTTC. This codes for CSVGQGLENIQYF.

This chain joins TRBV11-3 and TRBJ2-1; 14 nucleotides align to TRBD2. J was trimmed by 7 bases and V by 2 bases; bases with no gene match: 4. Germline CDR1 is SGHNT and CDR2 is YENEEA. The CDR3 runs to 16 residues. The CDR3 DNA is TGTGCCAGCAGCTTATCGGGACTAGCGGGAGCAAATGAGCAGTTCTTC. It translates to CASSLSGLAGANEQFF.

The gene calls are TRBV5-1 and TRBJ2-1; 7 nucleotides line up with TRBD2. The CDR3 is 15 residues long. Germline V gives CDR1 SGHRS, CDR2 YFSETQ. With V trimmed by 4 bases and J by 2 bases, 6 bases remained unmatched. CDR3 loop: CASSPEGLPYNEQFF. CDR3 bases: TGCGCCAGCAGCCCCGAGGGACTACCCTACAATGAGCAGTTCTTC.

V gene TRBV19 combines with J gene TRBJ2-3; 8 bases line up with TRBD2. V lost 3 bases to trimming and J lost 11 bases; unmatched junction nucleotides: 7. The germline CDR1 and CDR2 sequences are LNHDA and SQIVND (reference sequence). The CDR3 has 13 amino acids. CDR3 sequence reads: CASSISSGLLQYF. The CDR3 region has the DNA TGTGCCAGTAGTATCTCTAGCGGGCTCCTGCAGTATTTT.

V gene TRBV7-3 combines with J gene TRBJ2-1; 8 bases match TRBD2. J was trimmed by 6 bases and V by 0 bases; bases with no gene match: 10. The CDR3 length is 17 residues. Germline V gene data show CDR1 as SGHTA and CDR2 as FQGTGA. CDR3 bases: TGTGCCAGCAGCTTAACGAAGAGCGGGAGTGGGGGCAATGAGCAGTTCTTC. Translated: CASSLTKSGSGGNEQFF.

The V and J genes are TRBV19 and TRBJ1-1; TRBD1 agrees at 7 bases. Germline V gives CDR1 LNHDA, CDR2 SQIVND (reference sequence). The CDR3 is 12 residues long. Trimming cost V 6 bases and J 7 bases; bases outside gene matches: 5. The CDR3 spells CASRADRDEAFF. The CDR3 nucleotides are TGTGCCAGTAGGGCAGACAGGGATGAAGCTTTCTTT. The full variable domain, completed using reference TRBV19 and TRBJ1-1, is DGGITQSPKYLFRKEGQNVTLSCEQNLNHDAMYWYRQDPGQGLRLIYYSQIVNDFQKGDIAEGYSVSREKKESFPLTVTSAQKNPTAFYLCASRADRDEAFFGQGTRLTVV.

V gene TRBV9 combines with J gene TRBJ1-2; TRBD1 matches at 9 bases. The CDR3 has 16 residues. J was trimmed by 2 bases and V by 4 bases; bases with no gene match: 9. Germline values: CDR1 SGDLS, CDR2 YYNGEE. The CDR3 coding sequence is TGTGCCAGCAGCCCCGCCGGGACAGGGACAAACTATGGCTACACCTTC. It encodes CASSPAGTGTNYGYTF.

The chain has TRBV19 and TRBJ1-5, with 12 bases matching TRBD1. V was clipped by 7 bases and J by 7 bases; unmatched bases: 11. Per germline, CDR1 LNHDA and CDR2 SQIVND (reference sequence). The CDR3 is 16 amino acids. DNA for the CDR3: TGTGCCAGTACAACCTCGGGACAGGGGGCCGAACAGCCCCAGCATTTT. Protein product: CASTTSGQGAEQPQHF.

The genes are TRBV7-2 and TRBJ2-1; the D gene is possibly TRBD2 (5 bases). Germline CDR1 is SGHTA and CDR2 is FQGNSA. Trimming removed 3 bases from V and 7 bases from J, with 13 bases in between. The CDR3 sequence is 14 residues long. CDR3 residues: CASSFPGIGNEQFF. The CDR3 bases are TGTGCCAGCAGCTTCCCGGGAATCGGGAATGAGCAGTTCTTC.